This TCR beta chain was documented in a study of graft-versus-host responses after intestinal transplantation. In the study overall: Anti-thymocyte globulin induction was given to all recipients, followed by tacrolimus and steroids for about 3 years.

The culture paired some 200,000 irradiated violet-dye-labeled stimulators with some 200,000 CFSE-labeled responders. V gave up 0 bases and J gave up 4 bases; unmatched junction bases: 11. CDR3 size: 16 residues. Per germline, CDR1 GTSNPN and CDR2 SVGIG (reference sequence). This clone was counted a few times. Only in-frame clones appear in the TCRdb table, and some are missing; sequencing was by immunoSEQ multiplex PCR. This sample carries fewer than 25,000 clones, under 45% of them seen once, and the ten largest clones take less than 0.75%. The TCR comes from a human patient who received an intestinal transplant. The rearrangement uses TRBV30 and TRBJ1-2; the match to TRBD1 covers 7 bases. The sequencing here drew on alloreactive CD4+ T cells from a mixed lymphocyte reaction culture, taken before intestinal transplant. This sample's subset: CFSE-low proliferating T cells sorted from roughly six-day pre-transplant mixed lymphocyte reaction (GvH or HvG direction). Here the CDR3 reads CAWSVGLTGPIYGYTF. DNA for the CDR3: TGTGCCTGGAGTGTAGGATTGACAGGGCCGATCTATGGCTACACCTTC.